The rows below give T cell receptor beta chains drawn from one sample of a study of CD8 T cells in Susac syndrome. TCRdb re-derived calls from the immunoSEQ multiplex PCR reads in MiXCR, one entry per CDR3 protein. The sample lists more than 150,000 distinct CDR3 sequences, around 95% occurring once. Sequences were obtained from CD8+ T cells from PBMCs. These receptors were taken from a human donor with multiple sclerosis. The CDR3 runs from the conserved cysteine through the conserved F or W. D genes are given only for firm matches. Size tells how often a clone was seen (once, few, many) or the class of an expanded clone, and some rows leave it out.

clone_size,j_call,d_call,v_call,cdr3_nt,cdr3_aa
.,TRBJ2-1,.,TRBV9,TGTGCCAGCAGCGTAGTAAGGTCGTCCTACAATGAGCAGTTCTTC,CASSVVRSSYNEQFF
.,TRBJ1-4,.,TRBV20-1,TGCAGTGCTAGAGGCGGACAAGATAATGAAAAACTGTTTTTT,CSARGGQDNEKLFF
.,TRBJ1-4,TRBD1,TRBV5-4,TGTGCCAGCAGCCCCTCAGGGGGGAATGAAAAACTGTTTTTT,CASSPSGGNEKLFF
.,TRBJ2-1,.,TRBV20-1,TGCAGTGCTAGGGGCATCGTCTACAATGAGCAGTTCTTC,CSARGIVYNEQFF
.,TRBJ2-1,.,TRBV13,TGTGCCAGCAGCCCTACTATGCGGGCAGAGCAGTTCTTC,CASSPTMRAEQFF
.,TRBJ2-5,.,TRBV20-1,TGCAGTGCTAGAGATCTTTCAGGGGATGAGACCCAGTACTTC,CSARDLSGDETQYF
.,TRBJ1-2,.,TRBV20-1,TGCAGTGCTAGAGATCCCCGCAGGAACCCTGGCTACACCTTC,CSARDPRRNPGYTF
once,TRBJ2-1,TRBD2,TRBV29-1,TGCAGCGTTGAGGGCCAGCGGGGACGCTCCTACAATGAGCAGTTCTTC,CSVEGQRGRSYNEQFF
.,TRBJ2-7,TRBD2,TRBV20-1,TGCAGTGCTAGATTCCCTTGGGGGGGAGGGAATTTCACCTACGAGCAGTACTTC,CSARFPWGGGNFTYEQYF
once,TRBJ2-1,.,TRBV30,TGTGCCTGGAGTTACGGGTCCAGAAAGATCGATGAGCAGTTCTTC,CAWSYGSRKIDEQFF
once,TRBJ1-2,.,TRBV19,TGTGCCAGTAGTATGCACAGCACTTATGGCTACACCTTC,CASSMHSTYGYTF
once,TRBJ2-1,.,TRBV12-3/TRBV12-4,TGTGCCAGCGGGAAGGGGATTTACAATGAGCAGTTCTTC,CASGKGIYNEQFF
.,TRBJ2-1,TRBD2,TRBV4-1,TGCGCCAGCAGCCCGTTTGCTAGCGGGGGACCCTACAATGAGCAGTTCTTC,CASSPFASGGPYNEQFF
.,TRBJ2-5,.,TRBV3-1,TGTGCCAGCAGCCATGCGGAGACCCAGTACTTC,CASSHAETQYF
once,TRBJ2-1,.,TRBV10-3,TGTGCCATCAGTGAGAATCCTGAGCAGTTCTTC,CAISENPEQFF
.,TRBJ1-6,.,TRBV2,TGTGCCAGCAGTGCCGCAGGGAATCCCCAAGGCCTCCACTTT,CASSAAGNPQGLHF
once,TRBJ2-7,.,TRBV30,TGTGCCTGGAGTGGGGAGGACAGGCCCTCTTACGAGCAGTACTTC,CAWSGEDRPSYEQYF